Listed below are T cell receptor beta chains from one sample, sequenced in a study of blood T cell repertoires in COVID-19. Assay used: immunoSEQ multiplex PCR; TCRdb lists only in-frame clones, some missing. The sample has about 240,000 clones; 88% are singletons. The sequenced sample was peripheral blood. These receptors all stem from a woman aged 30 to 39 with acute or convalescent COVID-19. The CDR3 runs from the conserved cysteine through the conserved F or W. The D gene is left open where the match is weak. Not every row has a clone size; where given, it reads once, few, many or a size class.

TRBD1	.	TRBV2	TRBJ2-2	TGTGCCAGCGGATGGACAGGGAACACCGGGGAGCTGTTTTTT	CASGWTGNTGELFF
TRBD2	once	TRBV19	TRBJ2-7	TGTGCCAGTAGTTCACTAGCGGGAGTTTTGGAGCAGTACTTC	CASSSLAGVLEQYF
.	.	TRBV7-2	TRBJ2-5	TGTGCCAGCAGCTTAGCTACAGGGCCCCGGGGGACCCAGTACTTC	CASSLATGPRGTQYF
TRBD1	.	TRBV4-3	TRBJ2-7	TGCGCCAGCAGCCACGGACAGGGTACCTCCTACGAGCAGTACTTC	CASSHGQGTSYEQYF
.	.	TRBV27	TRBJ2-3	TGTGCCAGCAGGTCCTCCCCAGATACAGATACGCAGTATTTT	CASRSSPDTDTQYF
TRBD2	.	TRBV11-2	TRBJ2-7	TGTGCCAGCAGCTTAGCTAGTTCTCTAGCGGGGAAATACGAGCAGTACTTC	CASSLASSLAGKYEQYF
TRBD1	.	TRBV30	TRBJ2-7	TGTGCCTGGAGTGCAGGGGGCTACGAGCAGTACTTC	CAWSAGGYEQYF
TRBD1	.	TRBV5-1	TRBJ2-1	TGCGCCAGCAGCTACAAAAGGACAGGAATGGGTGAGCAGTTCTTC	CASSYKRTGMGEQFF
.	.	TRBV5-1	TRBJ2-7	TGCGCCAGCAGCTTGGGAGGCGGGATGATCTACGAGCAGTACTTC	CASSLGGGMIYEQYF
TRBD1	.	TRBV6-4	TRBJ2-3	TGTGCCAGCAGTGGGACAGGGTGGAACACAGATACGCAGTATTTT	CASSGTGWNTDTQYF
.	.	TRBV3-1/TRBV3-2	TRBJ1-4	TGTGCCAGCAGCCAAGAGATGGACTTAAGAAGATATGAAAAACTGTTTTTT	CASSQEMDLRRYEKLFF
.	.	TRBV11-2	TRBJ2-5	TGTGCCAGCAGCCCCGCGGAGACCCAGTACTTC	CASSPAETQYF
TRBD1	.	TRBV19	TRBJ1-6	TGTGCCAGCGATAGAGGGACAGCCCATTCACCCCTCCACTTT	CASDRGTAHSPLHF
.	once	TRBV4-2	TRBJ1-5	TGTGCCAGCAGCCAAGAAGTGGGACTGATGAATCAGCCCCAGCATTTT	CASSQEVGLMNQPQHF
TRBD2	.	TRBV5-1	TRBJ2-2	TGCGCCAGCCTGCCGGGACTAGCGTCGAACACCGGGGAGCTGTTTTTT	CASLPGLASNTGELFF
TRBD1	.	TRBV11-3	TRBJ2-2	TGTGCCAGCAGCATCAGGACAGGGGGTTTTCACACCGGGGAGCTGTTTTTT	CASSIRTGGFHTGELFF
.	.	TRBV15	TRBJ2-4	TGTGCCACCAGCAGAGATCGACTAGTCGAGGCCAAAAACATTCAGTACTTC	CATSRDRLVEAKNIQYF
.	.	TRBV19	TRBJ1-3	TGTGCCAGTAGTATCACTGGAAACACCATATATTTT	CASSITGNTIYF
.	.	TRBV2	TRBJ2-1	TGTGCCAGCAGGGGGGCTTCCCGAGAGGATGAGCAGTTCTTC	CASRGASREDEQFF
TRBD2	.	TRBV4-1	TRBJ2-1	TGCGCCAGCAGCCAAGAAGGCGGGAGGGCCATAGGTGAGCAGTTCTTC	CASSQEGGRAIGEQFF
.	.	TRBV25-1	TRBJ1-1	TGTGCCAGCAGTGTCGGCACTGAAGCTTTCTTT	CASSVGTEAFF